This entry lists 22 T cell receptor beta chains sequenced from one sample in a study of STAT5B mutations in CD4+ large granular lymphocyte leukemia. Profiled with immunoSEQ multiplex PCR; TCRdb holds only in-frame clones, not every one. The repertoire holds around 35,000 clones, with nearly 90% as singletons. Sequenced sample: CD4+ T cells from blood buffy coats. The receptors derive from a human donor in good health.

Here the CDR3 DNA reads TGTGCCAGCAGTTCTAATGACAAGAACACTGAAGCTTTCTTT. It translates to CASSSNDKNTEAFF. The V gene is TRBV11-2, the J gene TRBJ1-1; D is unresolved. The CDR3 runs 14 residues. Looked up from germline, CDR1 is SGHAT and CDR2 is FQNNGV. Trimming removed 6 bases at V and 1 base at J, with 12 bases between.

The V gene is TRBV6-1, the J gene TRBJ2-5; 9 positions agree with TRBD1. Matching the DNA end better, TRBJ2-7 makes the J call doubtful. The CDR3 runs to 16 residues. Germline V gives CDR1 MNHNS, CDR2 SASEGT. CDR3: CASSEIIGTGLLEQYF. In DNA, the CDR3 is TGTGCCAGCAGTGAGATTATCGGGACAGGGCTACTCGAGCAGTACTTC.

The chain uses TRBV5-1 and TRBJ1-3; D gene ambiguous. CDR3 length: 14 residues. V was trimmed by 4 bases and J by 0 bases, leaving 8 bases between them. Germline values: CDR1 SGHRS, CDR2 YFSETQ. In DNA form, the CDR3 reads TGCGCCAGCAGCCTAGCTAACTCTGGAAACACCATATATTTT. This sequence encodes CASSLANSGNTIYF.

The gene calls are TRBV5-1 and TRBJ2-2, with unresolved D. V shed 1 base and J shed 4 bases, with 8 bases lying between them. This CDR3 has 14 residues. Germline loops: CDR1 SGHRS, CDR2 YFSETQ. This chain's CDR3 is CASSLQTFTGELFF. The CDR3 DNA follows: TGCGCCAGCAGCTTGCAGACATTCACCGGGGAGCTGTTTTTT.

The chain links TRBV28 to TRBJ1-1; D possibly corresponds to TRBD1 (5 bases). CDR3 length equals 14 residues. Trimming removed 7 bases at V and 7 bases at J, with 19 bases between. Looked up from germline, CDR1 is MDHEN and CDR2 is SYDVKM. The CDR3 DNA follows: TGTGCCAGCACCCTGCGGGGCCGAGGTAGTGAAGCTTTCTTT. Its protein product is CASTLRGRGSEAFF.

This clone was picked up one time. This chain's CDR3 is CASSLGGRNYEQYF. The CDR3, as DNA: TGTGCCAGCAGTTTAGGGGGACGGAACTACGAGCAGTACTTC. V usage is TRBV28 and J usage is TRBJ2-7, with D possibly called TRBD1 or TRBD2 (5 bases each). The germline V gene encodes CDR1 MDHEN and CDR2 SYDVKM. The CDR3 runs 14 residues. V was pared by 2 bases and J by 3 bases, with 11 bases between.

This chain links TRBV7-9 with TRBJ2-1; 12 bases match TRBD2. There are 14 residues in the CDR3. The V gene's germline CDR1 is SEHNR and CDR2 FQNEAQ (reference sequence). V shed 5 bases and J 7 bases; nucleotides not matched to a gene: 3. The CDR3 nucleotides read TGTGCCAGCAGCCGGACTAGCGGGGTGAATGAGCAGTTCTTC. It is translated as CASSRTSGVNEQFF.

In its sample, this clone was seen a few times. V gene TRBV10-3 combines with J gene TRBJ1-2; the D gene is possibly TRBD1 (5 bases). Trimming removed 8 bases from V and 3 bases from J, with 10 bases in between. The CDR3 contains 12 residues. Germline V gene sequence: CDR1 ENHRY, CDR2 SYGVKD. CDR3 bases: TGTGCCATCCGAACAGGCGACTATGGCTACACCTTC. Residues: CAIRTGDYGYTF.

The V gene is TRBV28, the J gene TRBJ1-4; 8 bases are shared with TRBD1. Germline assignment: CDR1 MDHEN and CDR2 SYDVKM. Germline trimming cut 2 bases from V and 7 bases from J; bases unmatched to any gene: 18. The CDR3 consists of 19 residues. CDR3 loop: CASSLIQTGGLVVSEKLFF. The CDR3 coding sequence is TGTGCCAGCAGTTTAATTCAAACAGGGGGATTAGTAGTTAGTGAAAAACTGTTTTTT.

CDR3 coding DNA: TGTGCCAGCAGTTTGGGAGGGCCCAGCTCCTACGAGCAGTACTTC. Translated, it gives CASSLGGPSSYEQYF. This chain joins TRBV28 and TRBJ2-7; 7 bases fit TRBD2. The germline gives CDR1 MDHEN, CDR2 SYDVKM. This CDR3 contains 15 residues. With V trimmed by 3 bases and J by 0 bases, 5 bases remained unmatched.

The rearrangement links TRBV19 to TRBJ2-1, with 11 bases fitting TRBD2. Trimming at V came to 10 bases and at J to 7 bases, leaving 6 bases not matched to a gene. CDR1 and CDR2 from the germline V gene are LNHDA and SQIVND (reference sequence). This CDR3 is built from 13 residues. The CDR3 DNA reads as TGTGCCACTCAACTAGCGGGAGTGAATGAGCAGTTCTTC. This encodes CATQLAGVNEQFF.

This clone turned up a few times. The chain recombines TRBV9 with TRBJ2-7, with D hard to call. V was pared by 0 bases and J by 1 base, with 8 bases between. This CDR3 comprises 14 residues. Germline V lookup: CDR1 SGDLS, CDR2 YYNGEE. CDR3 nucleotides: TGTGCCAGCAGCGTAGGTTTCGGGTCCTACGAGCAGTACTTC. Translating gives CASSVGFGSYEQYF.

The chain has TRBV27 and TRBJ2-1; D gene unclear. CDR1 is MNHEY, CDR2 SMNVEV, per germline (reference sequence). V was trimmed by 6 bases and J by 3 bases, leaving 6 bases between them. There are 12 residues in the CDR3. This chain's CDR3 is CASRGDYNEQFF. In nucleotides, the CDR3 is TGTGCCAGCAGGGGCGACTACAATGAGCAGTTCTTC.

V gene TRBV7-9 combines with J gene TRBJ2-7; perhaps TRBD2 as D (6 bases). Germline values: CDR1 SEHNR, CDR2 FQNEAQ (reference sequence). CDR3 length: 11 amino acids. Trimming shortened V by 8 bases and J by 4 bases, and 9 bases separated the two germline ends. In nucleotides, the CDR3 is TGTGCCAGCGGGACTTATTACGAGCAGTACTTC. Its translation is CASGTYYEQYF.

V and J are TRBV7-3 and TRBJ2-5; possible D gene TRBD2, 6 bases. Germline V gene sequence: CDR1 SGHTA, CDR2 FQGTGA. Trimming stripped 5 bases from V and 5 bases from J, with 18 bases between. CDR3 length equals 15 residues. CDR3: CASSPRDWGWETQYF. For the CDR3, the DNA is TGTGCCAGCAGCCCCCGGGACTGGGGGTGGGAGACCCAGTACTTC.

This clone occurred once. The chain links TRBV27 to TRBJ2-7; D is possibly TRBD2 (5 bases). CDR1 and CDR2 (germline): MNHEY, SMNVEV (reference sequence). The V end was cut by 4 bases, the J end by 5 bases, with 12 bases between. This CDR3 region has 13 residues. CDR3 sequence (DNA): TGTGCCAGCAGTTCGGGCAGGAGGCACGAGCAGTACTTC. It specifies CASSSGRRHEQYF.

The chain links TRBV28 to TRBJ2-3; 8 bases align to TRBD1. CDR3 length: 15 residues. Trimming at V came to 6 bases and at J to 1 base, leaving 6 bases not matched to a gene. Germline CDR1 reads MDHEN; CDR2 reads SYDVKM. In DNA, the CDR3 is TGTGCCAGCAGGGGGGACAGGAGGGGCACAGATACGCAGTATTTT. Translated: CASRGDRRGTDTQYF.

The J gene is TRBJ1-2, the V gene TRBV4-2; D is possibly TRBD1 (5 bases). The CDR3 spans 16 residues. Germline CDR1 is LGHNA and CDR2 is YNFKEQ. The V gene lost 0 bases and the J gene lost 3 bases, with 14 bases spanning the gap. The CDR3: CASSQDLLDRYYGYTF. CDR3 bases: TGTGCCAGCAGCCAAGATTTATTAGACAGATACTATGGCTACACCTTC.

A single count supports this clone. The chain is built from TRBV6-5 and TRBJ1-2; TRBD1 matches at 7 bases. From germline, CDR1 is MNHEY and CDR2 SVGAGI. The CDR3 totals 13 residues. V gave up 6 bases and J gave up 8 bases; unmatched junction bases: 9. This CDR3 is CASRPDRRGGYTF. The CDR3 coding sequence is TGTGCCAGCAGACCGGACAGGAGGGGAGGCTACACCTTC.

This clone was found once. The chain uses TRBV29-1 and TRBJ1-2, with TRBD1 identical over 9 bases. Germline values: CDR1 SQVTM, CDR2 ANQGSEA. The V and J ends lost 4 bases and 6 bases, in that order; junction bases with no gene match: 3. The CDR3 spans 12 residues. In DNA, the CDR3 is TGCAGCGTTGGGACAGGGGACGATGGCTACACCTTC. It specifies CSVGTGDDGYTF.

The chain combines TRBV4-2 with TRBJ2-3; the match to TRBD1 covers 7 bases. This CDR3 has 15 amino acids. Germline V CDR1 and CDR2: LGHNA, YNFKEQ. Trimming cost V 5 bases and J 2 bases; bases outside gene matches: 7. CDR3 sequence (DNA): TGTGCCAGCAGCGTAACAGGGGTCTCCACAGATACGCAGTATTTT. Residues: CASSVTGVSTDTQYF.

The chain employs TRBV7-9 and TRBJ1-2; tentatively, D is TRBD1 (6 bases). This CDR3 region has 14 residues. The V end lost 4 bases, the J end lost 5 bases, and 14 bases lay between the germline ends. Germline V CDR1 and CDR2: SEHNR, FQNEAQ (reference sequence). The CDR3 nucleotides are TGTGCCAGCAGCTCCCCCTCAGGGGCGTATGGCTACACCTTC. It specifies CASSSPSGAYGYTF.